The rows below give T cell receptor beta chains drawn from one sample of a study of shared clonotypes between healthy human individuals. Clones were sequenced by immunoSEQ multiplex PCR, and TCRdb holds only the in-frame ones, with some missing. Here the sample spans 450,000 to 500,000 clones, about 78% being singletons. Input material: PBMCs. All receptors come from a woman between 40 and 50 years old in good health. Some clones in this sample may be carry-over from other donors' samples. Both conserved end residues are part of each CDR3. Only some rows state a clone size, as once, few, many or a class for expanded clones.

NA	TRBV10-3	CAISESQGGTEAFF
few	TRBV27	CASSFRKGYEQYF
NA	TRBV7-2	CASSPRLAGSEQYF
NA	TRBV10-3	CAISAGTGQGAGGNTIYF
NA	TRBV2	CASDRGGNYNEQFF
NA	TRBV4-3	CASSQDNFKADTQYF
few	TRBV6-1	CASRTSGKYEQYF
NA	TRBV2	CASKITLGQDIWAFF
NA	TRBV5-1	CASSSNSGSSYEQFF
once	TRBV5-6	CASSPGQASGNTIYF
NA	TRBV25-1	CASSESRDTNQPQHF
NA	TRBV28	CASSLGGRWGYTF
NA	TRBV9	CASSRTSGRAGETQYF
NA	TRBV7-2	CASSSTLGELFF
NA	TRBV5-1	CASSEQLVDEQFF
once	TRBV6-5	CASSPQPTGNTEAFF
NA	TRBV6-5	CASKPGLANNEQFF
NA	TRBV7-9	CASSLTPGLEQFF
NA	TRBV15	CATSRDLASGANVLTF
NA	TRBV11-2	CASRHSSTGTASYEQYF
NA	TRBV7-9	CASSFGFGGTDTQYF
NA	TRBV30	CAWSVGQSQETQYF
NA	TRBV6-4	CASRASGTDTQYF
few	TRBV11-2	CASSFGYDNEQFF
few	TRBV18	CASSPGVGETQYF
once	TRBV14	CASSPGIAGLEQYF
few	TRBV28	CASSYLLTSARSGQETQYF
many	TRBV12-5	CASGLVTGRSTGELFF
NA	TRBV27	CASSFGRFYEQYF
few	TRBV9	CASSSGTSTYEQYF
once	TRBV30	CAWGPGPQRNIQYF
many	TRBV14	CASSQEQMRGYTF
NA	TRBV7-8	CASSLFGQRETQYF
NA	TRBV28	CASSLPGLGGNIQYF
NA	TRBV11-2	CASSPLTSGRARDNEQFF
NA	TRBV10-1	CASSESGIPYGYTF
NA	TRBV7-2	CASSFQGFIGESTGELFF
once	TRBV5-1	CASSSASGRSVEQFF
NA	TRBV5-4	CASSLRLAGGETQYF
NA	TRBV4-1	CASSITSTAEAFF
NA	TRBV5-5	CASSWGQGPLGFGYTF
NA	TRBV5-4	CASSFWREGNTGELFF
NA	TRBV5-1	CASSRGQDYEQYF
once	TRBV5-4	CASSLPGDYEQYF
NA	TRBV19	CASSIKGQGAGETQYF
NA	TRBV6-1	CASSPSLIRSYEQYF
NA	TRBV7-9	CASSEGLPTDTQYF
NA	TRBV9	CASSAQGAWTDTQYF
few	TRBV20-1	CSAQSQETQYF
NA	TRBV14	CASSQDPLASYNEQFF
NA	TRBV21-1	CACGDTQYF
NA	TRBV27	CASTPPGGPSGSVDTQYF
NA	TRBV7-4	CASSLAGGPTRYEQYF
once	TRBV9	CASSAEEVSWGLAGVNEQFF
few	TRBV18	CASSPPIRPGGNTEAFF
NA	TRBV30	CAWSPAYGQGGNEQFF
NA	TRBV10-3	CAISELSGTSGKNIQYF
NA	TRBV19	CASSASTYQTEAFF
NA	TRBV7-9	CASSHRDRTGNTIYF
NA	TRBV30	CAWIDRWFYNEQFF